This TCR beta chain was obtained from a study of blood T cell repertoires in COVID-19. Study at large: Acute and convalescent COVID-19 specimens originated in the United States, Italy and Spain. Sources were T cells, B-cell-depleted T cells, or PBMCs; the material itself was cDNA or gDNA.

The CDR3 spans 15 residues. Germline CDR1 and CDR2: MNHEY and SVGEGT. V shed 2 bases, J shed 7 bases, and the junction held 7 bases outside the gene matches. The repertoire was sequenced with immunoSEQ multiplex PCR; TCRdb's copy has only in-frame clones and lacks some. The sample contains about 200,000 clones, roughly 84% of which appear only once. This sequence was found in a woman aged 80 or over with acute or convalescent COVID-19. Sequencing input: peripheral blood. The rearrangement joins TRBV6-2 or TRBV6-3 to TRBJ2-5, with 10 bases that match TRBD2. The CDR3 loop is CASSYTLAGDWTQYF. For the CDR3, the DNA is TGTGCCAGCAGTTACACGCTAGCGGGAGACTGGACCCAGTACTTC.